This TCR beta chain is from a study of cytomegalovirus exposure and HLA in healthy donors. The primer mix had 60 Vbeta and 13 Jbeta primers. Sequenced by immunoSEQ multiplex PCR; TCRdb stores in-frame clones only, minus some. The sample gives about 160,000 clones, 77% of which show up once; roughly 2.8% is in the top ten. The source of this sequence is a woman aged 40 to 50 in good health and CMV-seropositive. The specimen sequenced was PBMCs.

The CDR3 DNA is TGTGCCAGCAGCCACCTACCCGGGACAGGGGGCAATGAGCAGTTCTTC. Translation gives CASSHLPGTGGNEQFF. The chain combines TRBV4-2 with TRBJ2-1; 11 nucleotides match TRBD1. This CDR3 has 16 amino acids. CDR1 and CDR2 from the germline V gene are LGHNA and YNFKEQ. The junction had 7 bases not matched to a gene; V was cut back by 3 bases and J by 6 bases.